This TCR beta chain was identified in a study of CD8+ T cells in alopecia areata. Background on the study: Treatment comprised oral tofacitinib, 5 to 10 mg twice daily, in treated patients.

Sequencing used cDNA as its template, made by extracting RNA and reverse transcribing it. Using immunoSEQ multiplex PCR, the repertoire was profiled, and TCRdb retains in-frame clones only, with some absent. Of 150,000 or so clones listed, around 47% are singletons. Peripheral blood and lesional scalp punch biopsies came from alopecia areata patients. The clonotype comes from a human donor with alopecia areata. Sample: CD4+ T cells sorted from blood.

CDR3 sequence reads: CASSFAGSTDTQYF. CDR3 in DNA: TGTGCCAGCAGTTTTGCGGGAAGCACAGATACGCAGTATTTT. The chain has TRBV27 and TRBJ2-3, with D possibly being TRBD2 (6 bases). The V gene's germline CDR1 is MNHEY and CDR2 SMNVEV (reference sequence). This CDR3 has 14 amino acids. Between the trimmed V and J ends, which lost 3 bases and 0 bases, there was a span of 7 bases.